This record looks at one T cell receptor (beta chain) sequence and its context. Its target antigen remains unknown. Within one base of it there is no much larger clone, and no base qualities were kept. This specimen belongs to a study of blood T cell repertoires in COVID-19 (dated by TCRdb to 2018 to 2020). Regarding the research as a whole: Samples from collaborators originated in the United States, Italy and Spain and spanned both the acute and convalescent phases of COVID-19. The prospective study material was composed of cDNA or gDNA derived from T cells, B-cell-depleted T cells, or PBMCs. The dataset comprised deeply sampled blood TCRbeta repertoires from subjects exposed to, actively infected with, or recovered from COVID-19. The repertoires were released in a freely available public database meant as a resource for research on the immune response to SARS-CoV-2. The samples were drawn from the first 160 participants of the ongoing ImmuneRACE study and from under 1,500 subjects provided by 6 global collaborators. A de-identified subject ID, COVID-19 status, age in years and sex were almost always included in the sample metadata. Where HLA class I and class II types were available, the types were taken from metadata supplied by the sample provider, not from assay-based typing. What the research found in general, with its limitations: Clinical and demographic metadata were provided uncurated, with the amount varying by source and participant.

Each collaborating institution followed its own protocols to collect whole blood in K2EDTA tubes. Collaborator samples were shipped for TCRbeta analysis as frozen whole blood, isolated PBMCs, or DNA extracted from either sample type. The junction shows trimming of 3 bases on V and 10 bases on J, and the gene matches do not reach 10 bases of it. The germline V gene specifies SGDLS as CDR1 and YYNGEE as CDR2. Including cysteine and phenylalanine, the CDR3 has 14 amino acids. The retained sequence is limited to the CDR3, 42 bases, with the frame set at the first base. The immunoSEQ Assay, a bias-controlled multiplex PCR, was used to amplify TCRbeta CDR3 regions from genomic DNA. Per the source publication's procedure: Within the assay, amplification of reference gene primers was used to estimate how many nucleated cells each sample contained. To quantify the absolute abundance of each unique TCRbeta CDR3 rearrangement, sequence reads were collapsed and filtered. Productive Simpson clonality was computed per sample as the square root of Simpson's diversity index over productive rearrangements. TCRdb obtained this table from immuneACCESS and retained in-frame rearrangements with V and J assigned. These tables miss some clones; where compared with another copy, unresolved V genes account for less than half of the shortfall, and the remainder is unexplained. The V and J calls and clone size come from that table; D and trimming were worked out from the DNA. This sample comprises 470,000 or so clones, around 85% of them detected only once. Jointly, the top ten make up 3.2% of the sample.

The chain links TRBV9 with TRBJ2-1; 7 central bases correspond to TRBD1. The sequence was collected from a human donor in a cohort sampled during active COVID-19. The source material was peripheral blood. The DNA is TGTGCCAGCAGCGCCCGGACAGGAGCAGAGGAGCAGTTCTTC. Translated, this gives CASSARTGAEEQFF.